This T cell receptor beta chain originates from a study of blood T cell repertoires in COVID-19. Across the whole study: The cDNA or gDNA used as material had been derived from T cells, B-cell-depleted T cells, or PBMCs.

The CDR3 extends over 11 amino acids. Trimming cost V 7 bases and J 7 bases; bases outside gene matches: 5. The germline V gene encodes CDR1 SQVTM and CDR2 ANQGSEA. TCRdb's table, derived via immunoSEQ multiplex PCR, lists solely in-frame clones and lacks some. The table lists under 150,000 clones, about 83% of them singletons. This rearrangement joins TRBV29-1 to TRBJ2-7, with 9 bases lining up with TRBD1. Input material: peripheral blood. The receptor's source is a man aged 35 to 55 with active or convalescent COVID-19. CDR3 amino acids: CSGGTGWEQYF. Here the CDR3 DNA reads TGCAGCGGGGGGACAGGGTGGGAGCAGTACTTC.